Each of the 22 T cell receptor beta chains below was sequenced from the same sample in a study of identical twins. In TCRdb, the 5' RACE reads were re-called with MiXCR into one record per CDR3 protein. The table records 420,000 or so distinct CDR3 sequences, roughly 18% of them present only once. Sequenced material: naive T cells sorted from blood. These TCRs come from a man aged 50 or older in good health.

Concerning this clonotype itself: A read error may be the cause here, since a much bigger clone is one base away. This chain uses TRBV19 with TRBJ2-7; D uncertain. CDR1 is LNHDA and CDR2 is SQIVND in the germline V gene (reference sequence). There are 12 residues in the CDR3. CDR3 region: CASSTDSAEQCF. DNA for the CDR3: TGTGCCAGTAGTACTGACTCGGCCGAGCAGTGCTTC.

This chain joins TRBV18 and TRBJ1-5, with 7 bases lining up with TRBD1. CDR1 is KGHSH, CDR2 LQKENI, per germline. CDR3 size: 15 residues. V lost 4 bases, J lost 2 bases, and 5 bases stayed unmatched. CDR3 nucleotides: TGTGCCAGCTCACGAACAGGGGTAGGCAATCAGCCCCAGCATTTT. Translation gives CASSRTGVGNQPQHF.

This clonotype showed up just once. The V gene is TRBV6-2 or TRBV6-3, the J gene TRBJ2-6; D possibly uses TRBD1 or TRBD2 (6 bases each). V was pared by 0 bases and J by 1 base, with 28 bases between. Per the germline V gene, CDR1 is MNHEY and CDR2 is SVGEGT. The length of the CDR3 is 23 residues. The CDR3 region has the DNA TGTGCCAGCAGTTACTCGACTTCCAGACAACCAGTTACAGGGAGGTCTGGGGCCAACGTCCTGACTTTC. Protein sequence: CASSYSTSRQPVTGRSGANVLTF.

This clonotype was observed at least ten times. J is TRBJ2-3 and V is TRBV29-1, with 15 bases that match TRBD2. Germline CDR1 is SQVTM and CDR2 is ANQGSEA. The CDR3 runs to 20 residues. Germline trimming cut 0 bases from V and 2 bases from J; bases unmatched to any gene: 12. This chain's CDR3 is CSVEDRGLAGGRLYTDTQYF. For the CDR3, the DNA is TGCAGCGTTGAAGATCGGGGACTAGCGGGGGGCCGATTATACACAGATACGCAGTATTTT.

CDR3 sequence (DNA): TGCAGTGCTAGTGACAGGCCCAGGGATGAGCAGTTCTTC. The encoded protein is CSASDRPRDEQFF. The V gene is TRBV20-1, the J gene TRBJ2-1, with D perhaps matching TRBD1 (6 bases). V lost 3 bases and J lost 8, with 14 bases in between. Germline loops: CDR1 DFQATT, CDR2 SNEGSKA (reference sequence). The CDR3 covers 13 residues.

The chain is built from TRBV20-1 and TRBJ2-5, with 10 bases identical to TRBD2. After removal of 6 bases from V and 0 bases from J, the junction contained 7 bases not matched to a gene. There are 15 residues in the CDR3. CDR1 and CDR2 from the germline V gene are DFQATT and SNEGSKA (reference sequence). CDR3 sequence reads: CSAKGLADNQETQYF. The CDR3 nucleotides are TGCAGTGCCAAAGGACTAGCGGACAACCAAGAGACCCAGTACTTC.

The J gene is TRBJ2-2, the V gene TRBV2; TRBD1 aligns across 9 bases. Germline V gene data show CDR1 as SNHLY and CDR2 as FYNNEI. The CDR3 has 14 residues. J lost 4 bases, V lost 8 bases, and 5 bases had no gene match. This chain's CDR3 is CASAGTGTTGELFF. The DNA for the CDR3 is TGTGCCAGCGCCGGGACAGGGACCACCGGGGAGCTGTTTTTT.

This chain uses TRBV7-2 with TRBJ2-3; D is undetermined. There are 12 residues in the CDR3. V lost 1 base to trimming and J lost 13 bases, with 12 bases between them. The V gene's germline CDR1 is SGHTA and CDR2 FQGNSA. The chain's CDR3 is CASSLVGRTKYF. CDR3 in DNA: TGTGCCAGCAGCTTAGTCGGGCGTACTAAGTATTTT. The complete variable domain, with remaining parts taken from reference TRBV7-2 and TRBJ2-3, reads GAGVSQSPSNKVTEKGKDVELRCDPISGHTALYWYRQSLGQGLEFLIYFQGNSAPDKSGLPSDRFSAERTGGSVSTLTIQRTQQEDSAVYLCASSLVGRTKYFGPGTRLTVL.

The chain uses TRBV7-6 and TRBJ1-2, with D perhaps TRBD1 (5 bases). This CDR3 spans 14 amino acids. V lost 5 bases to trimming and J lost 3 bases, with 13 bases between them. Per germline, CDR1 SGHVS and CDR2 FNYEAQ. In nucleotides, the CDR3 is TGTGCCAGCAGCCCGGTTTGGGGCGACTATGGCTACACCTTC. Its protein product is CASSPVWGDYGYTF.

This clonotype was detected ten times or more. The chain employs TRBV12-3 or TRBV12-4 and TRBJ1-4; a possible D gene is TRBD1 (5 bases). With 3 bases removed from V and 4 bases from J, the gap between germline ends came to 9 bases. The CDR3 is made up of 14 amino acids. Here the CDR3 DNA reads TGTGCCAGCAGTTTGGGGGGAAATAATGAAAAACTGTTTTTT. Translation gives CASSLGGNNEKLFF.

The chain has TRBV11-2 and TRBJ1-3; TRBD1 is a possible D gene (5 bases). Trimming took 5 bases from V and 0 from J, leaving 17 bases between them. The CDR3 has 17 residues. Germline V gene data show CDR1 as SGHAT and CDR2 as FQNNGV. For the CDR3, the DNA is TGTGCCAGCAGCGAACCTGTTGGGGCGAGCTCTGGAAACACCATATATTTT. Protein: CASSEPVGASSGNTIYF.

This clonotype has at least ten counts. The rearrangement joins TRBV6-5 to TRBJ2-5; 10 bases map to TRBD2. With 0 bases clipped from V and 10 bases from J, the junction kept 8 bases outside the gene matches. Germline V gene lookup returns CDR1 MNHEY and CDR2 SVGAGI. The CDR3 has 15 residues. This chain's CDR3 is CASSYSWIAGGHQYF. DNA of the CDR3: TGTGCCAGCAGTTACTCTTGGATAGCGGGGGGTCACCAGTACTTC.

The rearrangement links TRBV4-3 to TRBJ2-2; D is unclear. V was cut by 1 base and J by 8 bases, with 11 bases left in between. Germline V gene sequence: CDR1 LGHNA, CDR2 YSLEER. The CDR3 runs to 14 residues. CDR3 nucleotides: TGCGCCAGCAGCCAAGGCGCCCTCCGGGGGGAGCTGTTTTTT. Residues: CASSQGALRGELFF.

The chain employs TRBV28 and TRBJ2-1, with D possibly being TRBD1 or TRBD2 (5 bases each). The CDR3 consists of 13 residues. Trimming left V 6 bases short and J 8 bases short, with 14 bases between. CDR1 and CDR2 from the germline V gene are MDHEN and SYDVKM. CDR3 sequence (DNA): TGTGCCAGCAGACGGGGCCCGAGGTATGAGCAGTTCTTC. This sequence encodes CASRRGPRYEQFF.

The table lists this clonotype with many counts. This chain joins TRBV6-2 or TRBV6-3 and TRBJ2-1; D may be TRBD1 or TRBD2 (7 bases each). Germline V gives CDR1 MNHEY, CDR2 SVGEGT. This CDR3 has 15 residues. V lost 5 bases to trimming and J lost 9 bases, with 20 bases between them. CDR3 residues: CASSPQGGGLSEQFF. The CDR3 DNA is TGTGCCAGCAGTCCCCAGGGGGGAGGGCTCTCTGAGCAGTTCTTC.

The V gene is TRBV12-3 or TRBV12-4, the J gene TRBJ1-2, with D unclear. Trimming took off 0 bases at V and 1 base at J, with 9 bases between the two ends. The CDR3 sequence is 15 residues long. Here the CDR3 reads CASSLALRGNYGYTF. CDR3 bases: TGTGCCAGCAGTTTAGCGCTCCGGGGTAACTATGGCTACACCTTC.

The chain uses TRBV5-1 and TRBJ2-2, with 8 bases fitting TRBD1. V was pared by 6 bases and J by 6 bases, with 10 bases of the junction left unmatched. Germline V gene lookup returns CDR1 SGHRS and CDR2 YFSETQ. The CDR3 sequence is 15 residues long. The DNA of the CDR3 is TGCGCCAGCACCCAGGACAGGGCATTTGCCGGGGAGCTGTTTTTT. It is translated as CASTQDRAFAGELFF.

The chain combines TRBV6-2 or TRBV6-3 with TRBJ1-5; 10 bases line up with TRBD1. Germline-derived CDR1 and CDR2 are MNHEY and SVGEGT. After removal of 2 bases from V and 5 bases from J, the junction contained 6 bases not matched to a gene. The CDR3 has 16 amino acids. The CDR3 DNA follows: TGTGCCAGCAGTTACATCCCCGGGACAGGGGATCAGCCCCAGCATTTT. This codes for CASSYIPGTGDQPQHF.

This clonotype was seen repeatedly, ten times or more. The chain joins TRBV7-8 to TRBJ1-6; 8 nucleotides align to TRBD1. The J segment lost 7 bases and the V segment lost 5 bases, leaving 10 bases of the junction unmatched. CDR3 length equals 16 residues. Germline CDR1 is SGHVS and CDR2 is FQNEAQ. DNA of the CDR3: TGTGCCAGCAGCGGTGACAGGGGTCGAAGGAATTCACCCCTCCACTTT. Protein product: CASSGDRGRRNSPLHF.

This clonotype has just a few counts. The DNA of the CDR3 is TGTGCCAGCAGTCGAGCCGGGACAGCGAGCTATGGCTACACCTTC. This translates into CASSRAGTASYGYTF. The chain couples TRBV12-3 or TRBV12-4 to TRBJ1-2; 7 positions agree with TRBD1. The CDR3 length is 15 residues. With V trimmed by 5 bases and J by 4 bases, 10 bases remained unmatched.

CDR3 loop: CASTINADGYEQYF. DNA for the CDR3: TGTGCCAGCACGATAAACGCGGACGGCTACGAGCAGTACTTC. The chain recombines TRBV6-1 with TRBJ2-7; the D is unclear. Trimming pared 7 bases from V and 3 bases from J, leaving 16 bases between. CDR1 is MNHNS, CDR2 SASEGT, per germline. This CDR3 comprises 14 residues.

J is TRBJ2-7 and V is TRBV15; 12 nucleotides align to TRBD2. The CDR3 has 15 amino acids. Germline CDR1 LNHNV, CDR2 YYDKDF (reference sequence). After removal of 1 base from V and 4 bases from J, the junction contained 2 bases not matched to a gene. CDR3 loop: CATSRAGTSGYEQYF. The CDR3 DNA is TGTGCCACCAGCAGAGCGGGGACTAGCGGGTACGAGCAGTACTTC.